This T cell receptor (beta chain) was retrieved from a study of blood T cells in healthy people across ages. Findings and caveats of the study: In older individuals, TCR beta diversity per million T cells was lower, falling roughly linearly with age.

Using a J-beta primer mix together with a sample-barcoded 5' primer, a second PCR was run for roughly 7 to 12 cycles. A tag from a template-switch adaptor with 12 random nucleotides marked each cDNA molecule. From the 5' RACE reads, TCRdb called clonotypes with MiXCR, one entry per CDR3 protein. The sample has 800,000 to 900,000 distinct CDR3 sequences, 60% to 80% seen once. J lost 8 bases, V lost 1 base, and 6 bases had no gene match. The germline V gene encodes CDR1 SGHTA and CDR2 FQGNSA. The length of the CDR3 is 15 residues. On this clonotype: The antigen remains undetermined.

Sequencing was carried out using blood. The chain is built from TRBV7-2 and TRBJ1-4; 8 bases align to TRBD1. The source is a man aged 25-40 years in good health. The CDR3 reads CASSLGGGTGEKLFF. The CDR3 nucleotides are TGTGCCAGCAGCTTAGGAGGAGGGACAGGAGAAAAACTGTTTTTT. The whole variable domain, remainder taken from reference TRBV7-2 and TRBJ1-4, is GAGVSQSPSNKVTEKGKDVELRCDPISGHTALYWYRQSLGQGLEFLIYFQGNSAPDKSGLPSDRFSAERTGGSVSTLTIQRTQQEDSAVYLCASSLGGGTGEKLFFGSGTQLSVL.